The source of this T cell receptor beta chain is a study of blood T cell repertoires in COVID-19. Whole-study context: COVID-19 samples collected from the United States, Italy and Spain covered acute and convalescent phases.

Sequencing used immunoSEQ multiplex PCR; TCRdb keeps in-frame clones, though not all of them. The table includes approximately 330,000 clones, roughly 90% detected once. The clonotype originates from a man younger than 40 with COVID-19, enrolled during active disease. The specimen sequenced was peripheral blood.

The CDR3 sequence is CASSSAGGHNEQFF. CDR3 nucleotides: TGTGCCAGCAGTTCCGCAGGGGGTCACAATGAGCAGTTCTTC. The chain joins TRBV6-6 to TRBJ2-1; 7 bases are shared with TRBD1. V dropped 4 bases and J dropped 5; count of bases not matched to a gene: 5. Germline CDR1 is MNHNY and CDR2 is SVGAGI (reference sequence). The CDR3 is 14 amino acids.